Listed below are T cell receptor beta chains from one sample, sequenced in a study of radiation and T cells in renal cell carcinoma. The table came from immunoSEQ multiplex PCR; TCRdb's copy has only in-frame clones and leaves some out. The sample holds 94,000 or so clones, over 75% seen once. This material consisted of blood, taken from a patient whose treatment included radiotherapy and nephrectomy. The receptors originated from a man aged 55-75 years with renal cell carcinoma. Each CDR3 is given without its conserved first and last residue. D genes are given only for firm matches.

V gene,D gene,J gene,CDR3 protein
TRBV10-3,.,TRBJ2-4,AISERGSRANIQY
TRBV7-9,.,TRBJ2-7,ASSLPRQPGAYEQY
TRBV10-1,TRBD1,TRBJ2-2,ASSRQGRGELF
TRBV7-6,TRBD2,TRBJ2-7,ASSSGTSAYEQY
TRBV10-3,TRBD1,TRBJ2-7,AISGTGFNEQY
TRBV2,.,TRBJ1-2,ASTVSEKGYGYT
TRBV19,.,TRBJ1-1,ASSIDSNTEAF
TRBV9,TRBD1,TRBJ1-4,ASSGGGAGEKLF
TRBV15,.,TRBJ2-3,ATSKAVGLVSDTQY
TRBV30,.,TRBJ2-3,AWSVKDTQY
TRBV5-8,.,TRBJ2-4,ASSTGRLDGDIQY
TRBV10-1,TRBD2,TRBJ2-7,ASSDGAGLAGRSEQY
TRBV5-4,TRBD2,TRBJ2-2,ASSLVGGSGELF
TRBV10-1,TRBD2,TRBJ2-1,ASSAGTSGRGYEQF
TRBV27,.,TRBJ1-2,ASSLNGDSPYGYT
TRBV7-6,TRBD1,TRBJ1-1,ASSLGTGAQNTEAF
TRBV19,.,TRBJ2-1,ASSIDRFNEQF
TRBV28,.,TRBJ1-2,ASSPLDRPGYGYT
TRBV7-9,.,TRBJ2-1,ASSPRLGSYNEQF
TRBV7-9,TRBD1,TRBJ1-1,ASSFSWTGMNTEAF
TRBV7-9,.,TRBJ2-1,ASSSPFALNEQF
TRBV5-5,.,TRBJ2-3,ASSLAGRTQY
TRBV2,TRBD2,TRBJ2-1,ASTLRTSGDNEQF
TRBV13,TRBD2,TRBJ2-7,ASSSKFGGRVYEQY
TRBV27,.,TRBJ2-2,ASSLKQGIDGELF
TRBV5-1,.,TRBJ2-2,ASSSRQPTGELF
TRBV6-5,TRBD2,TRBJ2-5,ASSLAGDEQETQY
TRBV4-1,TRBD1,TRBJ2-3,ASSPGTGGIGTQY
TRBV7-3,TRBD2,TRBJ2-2,ASSSRLAGRELF
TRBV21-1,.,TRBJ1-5,ASSRDRRINQPQH
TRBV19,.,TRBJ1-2,ASRAWEGTHGYT
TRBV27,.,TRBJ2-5,ASSLGARGRRHQETQY
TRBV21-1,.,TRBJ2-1,ASSLRGDRGNEQF
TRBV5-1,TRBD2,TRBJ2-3,ASSSGLAGVTDTQY